This T cell receptor beta chain was retrieved from a study of blood T cell repertoires in COVID-19. Overall study: Sites in the United States, Italy and Spain provided acute and convalescent COVID-19 samples. Sources were T cells, B-cell-depleted T cells, or PBMCs; the material itself was cDNA or gDNA.

In the authors' methods: How many nucleated cells were present was estimated from reference gene primer amplification. TCRdb's table, derived via immunoSEQ multiplex PCR, lists solely in-frame clones and lacks some. V and J calls plus clone size are reproduced from that table; the DNA served to infer D and trimming. The table lists 210,000 or so clones, about 85% of them singletons, with 10% to 15% in the top ten. V dropped 1 base and J dropped 3; count of bases not matched to a gene: 11. This CDR3 spans 17 amino acids. Germline V lookup: CDR1 LNHDA, CDR2 SQIVND (reference sequence). The chain uses TRBV19 and TRBJ1-1, with 7 bases lining up with TRBD1. This TCR came from a woman aged 18-35 years who had recovered from COVID-19. Sequenced material: peripheral blood. This CDR3 reads CASSIVQGTMTDTEAFF. CDR3 coding DNA: TGTGCCAGTAGTATAGTACAGGGGACAATGACAGACACTGAAGCTTTCTTT. The full variable domain, in which reference TRBV19 and TRBJ1-1 provide the parts outside the CDR3, is DGGITQSPKYLFRKEGQNVTLSCEQNLNHDAMYWYRQDPGQGLRLIYYSQIVNDFQKGDIAEGYSVSREKKESFPLTVTSAQKNPTAFYLCASSIVQGTMTDTEAFFGQGTRLTVV.